These T cell receptor beta chains were read from a single sample in a study of cytomegalovirus exposure and HLA in healthy donors. Produced via immunoSEQ multiplex PCR; TCRdb's table is partial and in-frame only. The data hold some 80,000 clones, with roughly 95% observed a single time. The source material was PBMCs. Every receptor here comes from a man in his late teens or twenties in good health and CMV-seropositive. Each CDR3 is given with its conserved first and last residue. Fields, in order: D gene, V gene, J gene, CDR3 DNA, CDR3 protein. The D gene is left open where the match is weak.

TRBD1	TRBV5-1	TRBJ1-2	TGCGCCAGCAGGCCCGGGACAGCTAACTATGGCTACACCTTC	CASRPGTANYGYTF
-	TRBV28	TRBJ1-4	TGTGCCACTTTCGACCGGGGGGGATCGGGTGAAAAACTGTTTTTT	CATFDRGGSGEKLFF
-	TRBV6-1	TRBJ1-4	TGTGCCAGCCTCCGGAACCCGGGAGGTGAAAAACTGTTTTTT	CASLRNPGGEKLFF
TRBD2	TRBV10-1	TRBJ2-2	TGCGCCAGCAGTGATACTAGCGGGCATAACACCGGGGAGCTGTTTTTT	CASSDTSGHNTGELFF
TRBD1	TRBV19	TRBJ1-2	TGTGCCAGTAGTATGGTGGGACAGGGGCCTGGCTACACCTTC	CASSMVGQGPGYTF
TRBD1	TRBV27	TRBJ1-2	TGTGCCAGCAGTCCGGACAGGGCGCATGGCTACACCTTC	CASSPDRAHGYTF
TRBD2	TRBV11-2	TRBJ2-7	TGTGCCAGCAGCCCTGGGGGTAGACTAGCGGGAGCCTACGAGCAGTACTTC	CASSPGGRLAGAYEQYF
-	TRBV7-9	TRBJ1-5	TGTGCCAGCAGCTTAGGTCGTCTCCAGCCCCAGCATTTT	CASSLGRLQPQHF
TRBD1	TRBV5-4	TRBJ2-1	TGTGCCAGCAGTCAGGGACAGGGTTACAATGAGCAGTTCTTC	CASSQGQGYNEQFF
-	TRBV9	TRBJ2-1	TGTGCCAGCAGCGGGACTATTGGAGATGAGCAGTTCTTC	CASSGTIGDEQFF
-	TRBV19	TRBJ1-1	TGTGCCAGTAGTATAGGTCCAGTGAACACTGAAGCTTTCTTT	CASSIGPVNTEAFF
-	TRBV27	TRBJ1-1	TGTGCCAGCAGTTTTAGCCCACCCCACACCGCTCACACTGAAGCTTTCTTT	CASSFSPPHTAHTEAFF
TRBD1	TRBV6-5	TRBJ2-7	TGTGCCAGCAGGAGGACAGGGGATCGGGACGAGCAGTACTTC	CASRRTGDRDEQYF
-	TRBV14	TRBJ2-4	TGTGCCAGCAGCCCTATAGAGGACAGCCACAAAAACATTCAGTACTTC	CASSPIEDSHKNIQYF
-	TRBV11-3	TRBJ2-1	TGTGCCAGCAGCTTAGGGATGGGAGGCCCGCAGTTCTTC	CASSLGMGGPQFF
TRBD1	TRBV5-6	TRBJ2-3	TGTGCCAGCAGCTTGATGGGACAGGGGATAGGAGATACGCAGTATTTT	CASSLMGQGIGDTQYF
TRBD1	TRBV5-1	TRBJ2-2	TGCGCCAGCAGCTCGGGGACAGGGGATACCGGGGAGCTGTTTTTT	CASSSGTGDTGELFF